In this sample, the clone carrying this TCR beta chain turned up a few times. As yet, its antigen is unknown. This entry is derived from a study of CD8 T cells in ankylosing spondylitis. Study-wide findings and caveats: Previously reported in reactive arthritis synovial fluid and blood were some of the motif variants. The study identified a TCR beta motif of several highly homologous variants that appeared characteristic of ankylosing spondylitis blood. Reportedly, disease-linked clones are significantly enriched in ankylosing spondylitis patients' matched synovial fluid.

Making the TCR beta libraries involved quantitative 5'-RACE with molecular barcodes. TCRdb re-analysed the 5' RACE reads in MiXCR, keeping a single row per CDR3 protein. The sample carries about 96,000 distinct CDR3 sequences, 27% recorded once. The germline V gene encodes CDR1 SGHNT and CDR2 YENEEA. The CDR3 has 16 residues. V dropped 0 bases and J dropped 7; count of bases not matched to a gene: 7. The material sequenced was blood, either unsorted or a sorted T cell fraction (not recorded which). This sequence originates from a male donor with ankylosing spondylitis or in good health (not recorded which). The rearrangement joins TRBV11-3 to TRBJ2-1, with 9 bases matching TRBD2. The CDR3 loop reads CASSLDLAGNVNEQFF. In DNA form, the CDR3 reads TGTGCCAGCAGCTTAGATCTAGCGGGAAATGTGAATGAGCAGTTCTTC.